The sequence of this T cell receptor (beta chain) was determined in a study of beta chain features in type 1 diabetes. Study-level points and caveats: Insertions were fewer and deletions more numerous at VDJ junctions in type 1 diabetes patients.

Expressed TCRB transcripts were sequenced, since all the RNA that had been isolated was reverse transcribed. The table came from immunoSEQ multiplex PCR; TCRdb's copy has only in-frame clones and leaves some out. This table has 390,000 or so clones, 14% appearing once. Only a few counts were recorded for this clone. Its antigen is undetermined. With 0 bases removed from V and 7 bases from J, the gap between germline ends came to 13 bases. CDR1 LGHNA and CDR2 YSLEER come from the germline V gene. The CDR3 sequence is 16 residues long. V is TRBV4-3 and J is TRBJ1-6; a weak D match, TRBD1 (6 bases). The sequencing sample was made of naive CD4+ T cells from blood. This receptor was identified in a man aged 30 to 45 in good health. This CDR3 is CASSQEATGRNSPLHF. The CDR3 coding sequence is TGCGCCAGCAGCCAAGAGGCAACAGGGAGGAATTCACCCCTCCACTTT.